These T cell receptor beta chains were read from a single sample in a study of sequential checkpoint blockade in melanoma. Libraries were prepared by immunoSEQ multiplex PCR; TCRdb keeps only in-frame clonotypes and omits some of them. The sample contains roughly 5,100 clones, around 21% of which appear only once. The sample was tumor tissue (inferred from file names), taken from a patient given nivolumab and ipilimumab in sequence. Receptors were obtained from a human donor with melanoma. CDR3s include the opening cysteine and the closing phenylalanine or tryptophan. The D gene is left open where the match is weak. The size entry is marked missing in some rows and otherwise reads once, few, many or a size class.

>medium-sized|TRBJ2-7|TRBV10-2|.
CASSEDVGPYEQYF
TGCGCCAGCAGTGAGGATGTCGGACCCTACGAGCAGTACTTC
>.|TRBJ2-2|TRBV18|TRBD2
CASSPRGLAGAVTGELFF
TGTGCCAGCTCACCAAGAGGACTAGCGGGGGCGGTAACCGGGGAGCTGTTTTTT
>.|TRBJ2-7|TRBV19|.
CASSGAYSYEQYF
TGTGCCAGTAGTGGAGCATACTCCTACGAGCAGTACTTC
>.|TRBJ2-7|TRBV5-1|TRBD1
CASSSGWTGTFHKQYF
TGCGCCAGCAGCAGCGGATGGACAGGGACATTCCACAAGCAGTACTTC
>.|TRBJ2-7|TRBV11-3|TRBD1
CASSSDWRQGTPYEQYF
TGTGCCAGCAGTTCCGATTGGCGACAGGGGACTCCGTACGAGCAGTACTTC
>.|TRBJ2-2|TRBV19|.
CASSLPPHTGELFF
TGTGCCAGTAGTCTCCCCCCGCACACCGGGGAGCTGTTTTTT
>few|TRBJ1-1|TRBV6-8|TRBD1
CASSYRLEGQGEAFF
TGTGCCAGCAGTTACCGATTAGAAGGACAGGGAGAAGCTTTCTTT
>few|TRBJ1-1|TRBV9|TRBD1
CASSVGTGGYTEAFF
TGTGCCAGCAGCGTAGGGACAGGCGGGTACACTGAAGCTTTCTTT
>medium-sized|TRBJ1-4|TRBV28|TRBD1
CASSSANRGRNEKLFF
TGTGCCAGCAGCTCGGCTAACAGGGGGCGTAATGAAAAACTGTTTTTT
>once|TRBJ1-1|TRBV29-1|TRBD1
CSVGDLTGVAEAFF
TGCAGCGTAGGGGACCTAACAGGGGTAGCTGAAGCTTTCTTT